This TCR beta chain was documented in a study of blood T cell repertoires in COVID-19. Study information: Acute and convalescent COVID-19 specimens originated in the United States, Italy and Spain. The cDNA or gDNA used as material had been derived from T cells, B-cell-depleted T cells, or PBMCs.

Assay: immunoSEQ multiplex PCR; the TCRdb copy retains only in-frame clones and omits some. In the table there are 250,000 to 350,000 clones, nearly 90% of which are singletons. Participant ages covered roughly 18 to 89 years across 24 US areas. Participants' own reports of clinical history determined their cohort assignment. The sequenced sample consisted of PBMCs or T cells enriched from blood (not recorded which). The clonotype originates from a woman between 18 and 29 years old with acute COVID-19.

CDR3 residues: CASSYSRTSVYEQYF. Here the CDR3 DNA reads TGTGCCAGCAGTTACTCGAGGACTAGCGTCTACGAGCAGTACTTC. The rearrangement joins TRBV6-5 to TRBJ2-7; 9 bases fit TRBD2. Germline trimming cut 0 bases from V and 3 bases from J; bases unmatched to any gene: 3. The length of the CDR3 is 15 residues. Germline lookup yields CDR1 MNHEY and CDR2 SVGAGI.